Shown below are 20 T cell receptor beta chains from a single sample sequenced in a study of identical twins. One entry per CDR3 protein, called by TCRdb with MiXCR from the 5' RACE reads. This sample has 200,000 or so distinct CDR3 sequences; about 16% occur once, and the top ten carry 35% to 45%. These data also featured in a second study, about T cells expressing NK-cell markers.

The specimen was CD8+ T cells sorted from blood. Source of these receptors: a young woman in good health.

J is TRBJ1-1 and V is TRBV11-3; 8 bases match TRBD1. The ends lost 0 bases at V and 5 bases at J; junction bases unmatched: 8. This CDR3 is 16 amino acids long. In germline, CDR1 is SGHNT, CDR2 YENEEA. DNA for the CDR3: TGTGCCAGCAGCTTAGATCCTGACAGGGGAGTGACTGAAGCTTTCTTT. It specifies CASSLDPDRGVTEAFF.

V usage is TRBV9 and J usage is TRBJ1-2, with D uncertain. V was pared by 4 bases and J by 5 bases, with 12 bases between. The germline gives CDR1 SGDLS, CDR2 YYNGEE. The CDR3 is made up of 13 amino acids. In DNA form, the CDR3 reads TGTGCCAGCAGCCCCGAAAGCGGATATGGCTACACCTTC. Its protein is CASSPESGYGYTF.

The sample holds a few counts of this clonotype. The chain joins TRBV29-1 to TRBJ2-2, with 14 bases aligning to TRBD2. Trimming removed 6 bases from V and 5 bases from J; junction bases left unmatched: 5. Germline V gene lookup returns CDR1 SQVTM and CDR2 ANQGSEA. The CDR3 contains 15 residues. The CDR3 DNA reads as TGCAGCGTACTAGGGACTAGCGGGAGTACCGGGGAGCTGTTTTTT. Translated, it gives CSVLGTSGSTGELFF.

The chain joins TRBV30 to TRBJ2-3; D may be TRBD1 (6 bases). CDR1 is GTSNPN, CDR2 SVGIG, per germline (reference sequence). The CDR3 totals 13 residues. V lost 0 bases and J 3 bases, leaving 7 bases between the germline ends. In DNA, the CDR3 is TGTGCCTGGAGTGTCGGGACAACAGATACGCAGTATTTT. Translation gives CAWSVGTTDTQYF.

The CDR3, as DNA: TGTGCCAGCAGTCTTGCGGAGACAGGGACCTACGAGCAGTACTTC. This translates into CASSLAETGTYEQYF. The chain employs TRBV6-1 and TRBJ2-7; 7 bases align to TRBD1. After removal of 5 bases from V and 2 bases from J, the junction contained 9 bases not matched to a gene. The CDR3 consists of 15 residues. CDR1 and CDR2 (germline): MNHNS, SASEGT.

This clonotype was picked up a small number of times. V and J are TRBV29-1 and TRBJ2-2; D not certain. Trimming pared 6 bases from V and 6 bases from J, leaving 5 bases between. The CDR3 has 10 amino acids. CDR1 and CDR2 (germline): SQVTM, ANQGSEA. CDR3 DNA sequence: TGCAGCGTCGGGTCCGGGGAGCTGTTTTTT. It specifies CSVGSGELFF.

This clonotype has a count of ten or more. CDR3 residues: CASSVGTVSYEQYF. DNA for the CDR3: TGTGCCAGCAGCGTCGGGACAGTCTCCTACGAGCAGTACTTC. This chain links TRBV14 with TRBJ2-7, with 7 bases identical to TRBD1. CDR1 and CDR2 (germline): SGHDN, FVKESK. Unmatched junction bases numbered 4, after V lost 5 bases and J lost 0 bases. The CDR3 totals 14 residues.

V is TRBV12-5 and J is TRBJ2-7; D is perhaps TRBD1 (6 bases). The CDR3 contains 12 residues. V lost 6 bases and J 6 bases, leaving 12 bases between the germline ends. Germline CDR1 reads LGHNT; CDR2 reads FRNRAP. CDR3 nucleotide sequence: TGTGCTAGTGGCCCAGGGGTAACCGAGCAGTACTTC. Translation gives CASGPGVTEQYF. The whole variable domain, remainder taken from reference TRBV12-5 and TRBJ2-7, is DARVTQTPRHKVTEMGQEVTMRCQPILGHNTVFWYRQTMMQGLELLAYFRNRAPLDDSGMPKDRFSAEMPDATLATLKIQPSEPRDSAVYFCASGPGVTEQYFGPGTRLTVT.

In this sample, this clonotype turned up a few times. This chain joins TRBV20-1 and TRBJ2-7, with TRBD1 as a possible D gene (5 bases). Per germline, CDR1 DFQATT and CDR2 SNEGSKA (reference sequence). V lost 6 bases, J lost 3 bases, and 9 bases lay in between. CDR3 length equals 11 residues. The CDR3 here is CSAEDSYEQYF. Here the CDR3 DNA reads TGCAGTGCCGAAGACAGCTACGAGCAGTACTTC.

The chain carries TRBV10-1 and TRBJ2-3, with 8 bases fitting TRBD2. CDR3 length: 14 residues. V was clipped by 2 bases and J by 8 bases; unmatched bases: 6. Per the germline V gene, CDR1 is WNHNN and CDR2 is SYGVQD (reference sequence). The CDR3 DNA is TGCGCCAGCAGTGAGCATAGCGGGGCAGGTACGCAGTATTTT. It specifies CASSEHSGAGTQYF.

This clonotype came up a few times. The chain employs TRBV7-9 and TRBJ1-1; possible D gene TRBD1, 6 bases. V lost 1 base and J lost 12, with 18 bases in between. The CDR3 loop spans 14 amino acids. Germline lookup yields CDR1 SEHNR and CDR2 FQNEAQ (reference sequence). The CDR3 sequence: CASSLEMTGSISFF. The CDR3 bases are TGTGCCAGCAGCTTAGAGATGACAGGTAGCATATCTTTCTTT. Drawing the rest from reference TRBV7-9 and TRBJ1-1, the complete variable domain is DTGVSQNPRHKITKRGQNVTFRCDPISEHNRLYWYRQTLGQGPEFLTYFQNEAQLEKSRLLSDRFSAERPKGSFSTLEIQRTEQGDSAMYLCASSLEMTGSISFFGQGTRLTVV.

A few counts support this clonotype. The DNA of the CDR3 is TGTGCCAGCCGACCCAGGGGACCGAACACTGAAGCTTTCTTT. Its translation: CASRPRGPNTEAFF. The genes are TRBV2 and TRBJ1-1, with D maybe TRBD1 (6 bases). Germline lookup yields CDR1 SNHLY and CDR2 FYNNEI. Between the trimmed V and J ends, which lost 8 bases and 1 base, there was a span of 14 bases. The CDR3 is 14 amino acids.

This clonotype appeared many times. This chain uses TRBV6-4 with TRBJ2-3; 8 bases fit TRBD2. The CDR3 loop spans 15 amino acids. The V and J ends lost 6 bases and 3 bases, in that order; junction bases with no gene match: 8. Germline V gene lookup returns CDR1 MRHNA and CDR2 SNTAGT. The CDR3 nucleotides are TGTGCCAGCAGCCCGTCAGCGGGAGCGACAGATACGCAGTATTTT. It yields the protein CASSPSAGATDTQYF.

The chain has TRBV18 and TRBJ2-7; weak D call: TRBD2 (5 bases). The CDR3 is 13 residues long. Germline V gene lookup returns CDR1 KGHSH and CDR2 LQKENI. V was clipped by 6 bases and J by 4 bases, with 13 bases between them. CDR3 amino acids: CASSEGRGYEQYF. The DNA of the CDR3 is TGTGCCAGCTCGGAAGGGCGCGGGTACGAGCAGTACTTC.

A few counts support this clonotype. The chain joins TRBV12-3 or TRBV12-4 to TRBJ2-1, with D unclear. The V and J ends lost 5 bases and 4 bases respectively, with 15 bases between them. The CDR3 loop spans 15 amino acids. The CDR3 region is CASSQTPSSYNEQFF. The DNA of the CDR3 is TGTGCCAGCAGTCAAACACCATCCTCTTACAATGAGCAGTTCTTC.

The chain has TRBV20-1 and TRBJ2-1, with D unclear. In germline, CDR1 is DFQATT, CDR2 SNEGSKA (reference sequence). Trimming took off 6 bases at V and 1 base at J, with 10 bases between the two ends. The CDR3 has 13 amino acids. CDR3 DNA: TGCAGTGCCCCGACGTCGTCCTACAATGAGCAGTTCTTC. This encodes CSAPTSSYNEQFF.

There are a few counts of this clonotype. This sequence joins TRBV15 and TRBJ2-1; D unresolved. V dropped 1 base and J dropped 9 bases, with 7 bases sitting between them. The CDR3 is 12 residues long. Germline V lookup: CDR1 LNHNV, CDR2 YYDKDF (reference sequence). CDR3 residues: CATSRGSTEQFF. CDR3 nucleotides: TGTGCCACCAGCAGAGGAAGCACTGAGCAGTTCTTC.

This clonotype was detected a few times. V gene TRBV12-3 or TRBV12-4 combines with J gene TRBJ2-3, with D possibly being TRBD1 (6 bases). V lost 6 bases to trimming and J lost 2 bases, with 27 bases between them. The CDR3 has 19 amino acids. The CDR3, as DNA: TGTGCCAGCAGCCCGGCTCGGATACAGGGCTACCTTTACACAGATACGCAGTATTTT. This translates into CASSPARIQGYLYTDTQYF.

By share, this clonotype ranks as large. J is TRBJ2-3 and V is TRBV27; TRBD1 agrees at 7 bases. V shed 2 bases and J 4 bases; nucleotides not matched to a gene: 9. CDR1 MNHEY and CDR2 SMNVEV come from the germline V gene (reference sequence). The CDR3 is made up of 16 amino acids. CDR3 bases: TGTGCCAGCAGTTTACCCCCAGGGGGAAGGTCAGATACGCAGTATTTT. This sequence encodes CASSLPPGGRSDTQYF.

This clonotype occurred a few times. The J gene is TRBJ2-1, the V gene TRBV7-9; D assignment may be TRBD1 or TRBD2 (5 bases each). CDR3 size: 15 residues. From germline, CDR1 is SEHNR and CDR2 FQNEAQ (reference sequence). V was shortened by 1 base and J by 0 bases, with 7 bases between the two germline ends. For the CDR3, the DNA is TGTGCCAGCAGCTTAGGGGACCGCTCCTACAATGAGCAGTTCTTC. Its protein product is CASSLGDRSYNEQFF.